Presented here are 20 T cell receptor beta chains from one specimen sequenced in a study of T cells in Graves' hyperthyroidism and ophthalmopathy. RNA transcripts yielded amplified TCR beta CDR3 regions. HTBI primers were used for first-round RT-PCR of the TCR CDR3. TCRdb re-analysed the multiplex PCR reads in MiXCR, keeping a single row per CDR3 protein. Of around 800,000 distinct CDR3 sequences listed, approximately 40% are singletons. Material for sequencing was blood. The receptors derive from a man in his late teens or twenties with Graves' hyperthyroidism.

For this clonotype: A read error may account for a junction end that differs from germline. The chain recombines TRBV7-9 with TRBJ1-5; 9 bases line up with TRBD1. Germline assignment: CDR1 SEHNR and CDR2 FQNEAQ (reference sequence). This CDR3 is 14 amino acids long. In nucleotides, the CDR3 is TGTGCCAGCAGCCTGGGACAGGGTAATCAGCCCCCGCATTTT. This translates into CASSLGQGNQPPHF.

Turning to this clonotype: Sequence at one end of the junction differs from germline and may be a read error. V gene TRBV19 combines with J gene TRBJ1-2; no definite D call. This CDR3 is 16 amino acids long. The germline CDR1 and CDR2 sequences are LNHDA and SQIVND (reference sequence). CDR3 in amino acids: CVSSIDLGSVNEGYTF. As DNA, the CDR3 is TGTGTCAGTAGTATAGATCTTGGCAGCGTCAACGAGGGCTACACCTTC.

This clonotype was detected ten times or more. The chain is built from TRBV5-4 and TRBJ2-5; 7 nucleotides agree with TRBD2. Unmatched junction bases numbered 4, after V lost 0 bases and J lost 2 bases. The CDR3 is 15 residues long. Germline loops: CDR1 SGHNT, CDR2 YYREEE (reference sequence). The CDR3 sequence: CASSLGLAIQETQYF. CDR3 sequence (DNA): TGTGCCAGCAGCTTGGGACTAGCTATACAAGAGACCCAGTACTTC.

On this clonotype: Mismatch with germline at one junction end may stem from a read error. The chain combines TRBV7-2 with TRBJ1-1; perhaps TRBD1 as D (5 bases). The CDR3 sequence is 14 residues long. Per germline, CDR1 SGHTA and CDR2 FQGNSA. The CDR3 DNA follows: TGCGCCAGCAGCCAAGTTTACGGGGGCACTGAAGCTTTCTTT. As protein: CASSQVYGGTEAFF.

This clonotype occurred many times. This chain uses TRBV13 with TRBJ2-7, with D uncertain. The CDR3 has 13 residues. CDR1 and CDR2 from the germline V gene are PRHDT and FYEKMQ (reference sequence). V dropped 4 bases and J dropped 6 bases, with 13 bases sitting between them. The CDR3 is CASSSANWGEQYF. The CDR3 nucleotides are TGTGCCAGCAGCTCTGCGAACTGGGGCGAGCAGTACTTC.

This clonotype was picked up many times. V and J are TRBV2 and TRBJ2-2, with 8 bases identical to TRBD2. This CDR3 has 15 amino acids. CDR1 is SNHLY and CDR2 is FYNNEI in the germline V gene. Trimming cost V 4 bases and J 4 bases; bases outside gene matches: 5. CDR3 sequence: CASSGGLDGTGELFF. The CDR3 nucleotides are TGTGCCAGCAGTGGGGGACTAGACGGCACCGGGGAGCTGTTTTTT.

This clonotype showed up just a few times. This chain joins TRBV9 and TRBJ1-5; D gene uncertain. The V end lost 2 bases, the J end lost 0 bases, and 6 bases lay between the germline ends. The CDR3 extends over 14 amino acids. Germline CDR1 and CDR2: SGDLS and YYNGEE. The CDR3 DNA sequence: TGTGCCAGCAGCGTTATTTATAGCAATCAGCCCCAGCATTTT. This sequence encodes CASSVIYSNQPQHF.

This clonotype has a handful of counts. The rearrangement uses TRBV7-9 and TRBJ2-5; D unclear. Germline V gives CDR1 SEHNR, CDR2 FQNEAQ (reference sequence). CDR3 length: 16 amino acids. V was shortened by 3 bases and J by 5 bases, with 19 bases between the two germline ends. CDR3 bases: TGTGCCAGCAGCTTGGTCGTACGAAAGGGATTGGAGACCCAGTACTTC. The encoded protein is CASSLVVRKGLETQYF.

As regards this clonotype: Sequence at one end of the junction differs from germline and may be a read error. CDR3 in DNA: TGTGCCAGCAGCCAAGATCATGGCCAGTTCAATCAGCCCCAGCATTTT. Its protein is CASSQDHGQFNQPQHF. The V call is TRBV4-1, the J call TRBJ1-5; D unclear. The CDR3 consists of 16 residues. Germline V gene lookup returns CDR1 MGHRA and CDR2 YSYEKL.

The V gene is TRBV15, the J gene TRBJ2-1; D not certain. CDR1 and CDR2 from the germline V gene are LNHNV and YYDKDF (reference sequence). This CDR3 has 13 residues. Trimming removed 1 base from V and 8 bases from J, with 9 bases in between. The CDR3 protein is CATSRAPMDEQFF. The CDR3, as DNA: TGTGCCACCAGCAGAGCCCCCATGGATGAGCAGTTCTTC.

The rearrangement links TRBV5-8 to TRBJ1-6; D is possibly TRBD1 (6 bases). Trimming took off 4 bases at V and 9 bases at J, with 11 bases between the two ends. CDR1 is SGHTS, CDR2 YDEGEE, per germline. The CDR3 length is 13 residues. CDR3 coding DNA: TGTGCCAGCAGCGCCGTAGGGGGTTCACCCCTCCACTTT. It is translated as CASSAVGGSPLHF.

The V and J genes are TRBV7-2 and TRBJ2-2; TRBD1 is a possible D gene (6 bases). The CDR3 has 15 amino acids. Trimming took off 4 bases at V and 0 bases at J, with 9 bases between the two ends. CDR1 is SGHTA, CDR2 FQGNSA, per germline. Written as DNA, the CDR3 is TGTGCCAGCAGCTATGGGACAACGAACACCGGGGAGCTGTTTTTT. It encodes CASSYGTTNTGELFF.

This clonotype was counted many times. The CDR3 loop reads CSVEHAGGLQETQYF. CDR3 nucleotide sequence: TGCAGCGTTGAACATGCGGGGGGACTCCAAGAGACCCAGTACTTC. The chain combines TRBV29-1 with TRBJ2-5; 8 bases fit TRBD2. V dropped 2 bases and J dropped 1; count of bases not matched to a gene: 6. Per germline, CDR1 SQVTM and CDR2 ANQGSEA. This CDR3 has 15 residues. Complete variable domain (other parts from reference TRBV29-1 and TRBJ2-5): SAVISQKPSRDICQRGTSLTIQCQVDSQVTMMFWYRQQPGQSLTLIATANQGSEATYESGFVIDKFPISRPNLTFSTLTVSNMSPEDSSIYLCSVEHAGGLQETQYFGPGTRLLVL.

This clonotype was picked up many times. The rearrangement links TRBV29-1 to TRBJ1-1; possible D gene TRBD1, 6 bases. This CDR3 is 14 amino acids long. The V gene's germline CDR1 is SQVTM and CDR2 ANQGSEA. V lost 0 bases and J lost 4, with 12 bases in between. CDR3 residues: CSVEDPQGSTEAFF. The CDR3 DNA reads as TGCAGCGTTGAAGACCCCCAGGGGAGCACTGAAGCTTTCTTT.

The chain recombines TRBV2 with TRBJ1-2; a possible D gene is TRBD1 (6 bases). Germline V gene sequence: CDR1 SNHLY, CDR2 FYNNEI. The length of the CDR3 is 14 residues. V lost 3 bases and J 3 bases, leaving 11 bases between the germline ends. CDR3 amino acids: CASSEDAGDYGYTF. In DNA, the CDR3 is TGTGCCAGCAGTGAGGACGCAGGGGACTATGGCTACACCTTC.

This clonotype was counted many times. This chain links TRBV25-1 with TRBJ1-3; D remains ambiguous. The ends were cut back, 4 bases at V and 0 bases at J, with 10 bases in the middle. Germline V gene lookup returns CDR1 MGHDK and CDR2 SYGVNS. CDR3 length: 15 residues. The CDR3 protein is CASSGSGLSGNTIYF. The CDR3 region has the DNA TGTGCCAGCAGTGGGTCGGGCCTCTCTGGAAACACCATATATTTT.

This clonotype was counted at least ten times. The chain uses TRBV10-3 and TRBJ2-7, with a possible D match to TRBD1 (5 bases). The germline V gene encodes CDR1 ENHRY and CDR2 SYGVKD. V lost 10 bases and J lost 7, with 14 bases in between. The CDR3 is 11 residues long. Here the CDR3 DNA reads TGTGCCACCCTAAGGGGTTTTGAGCAGTACTTC. It yields the protein CATLRGFEQYF.

This clonotype was detected only a few times. V usage is TRBV9 and J usage is TRBJ2-5; D may correspond to TRBD1 or TRBD2 (7 bases each). Between the trimmed V and J ends, which lost 6 bases and 1 base, there was a span of 19 bases. CDR3 length equals 16 residues. The germline V gene has CDR1 SGDLS and CDR2 YYNGEE. The CDR3: CASNPGEGALQETQYF. The CDR3, as DNA: TGTGCCAGCAACCCCGGGGAGGGGGCCCTCCAAGAGACCCAGTACTTC.

This rearrangement joins TRBV2 to TRBJ2-1; D is unresolved. The CDR3 length is 15 residues. V was pared by 5 bases and J by 0 bases, with 11 bases between. The germline V gene encodes CDR1 SNHLY and CDR2 FYNNEI. The CDR3 spells CASSRSESSYNEQFF. CDR3 nucleotide sequence: TGTGCCAGCAGTAGGAGCGAGAGCTCCTACAATGAGCAGTTCTTC.

This clonotype has a handful of counts. The V call is TRBV15, the J call TRBJ2-7, with 8 bases matching TRBD2. The CDR3 consists of 16 residues. Germline CDR1 is LNHNV and CDR2 is YYDKDF (reference sequence). The junction had 6 bases not matched to a gene; V was cut back by 0 bases and J by 2 bases. CDR3 in amino acids: CATSRDGSGAPYEQYF. The CDR3 nucleotides read TGTGCCACCAGCAGAGATGGTAGCGGGGCTCCCTACGAGCAGTACTTC.